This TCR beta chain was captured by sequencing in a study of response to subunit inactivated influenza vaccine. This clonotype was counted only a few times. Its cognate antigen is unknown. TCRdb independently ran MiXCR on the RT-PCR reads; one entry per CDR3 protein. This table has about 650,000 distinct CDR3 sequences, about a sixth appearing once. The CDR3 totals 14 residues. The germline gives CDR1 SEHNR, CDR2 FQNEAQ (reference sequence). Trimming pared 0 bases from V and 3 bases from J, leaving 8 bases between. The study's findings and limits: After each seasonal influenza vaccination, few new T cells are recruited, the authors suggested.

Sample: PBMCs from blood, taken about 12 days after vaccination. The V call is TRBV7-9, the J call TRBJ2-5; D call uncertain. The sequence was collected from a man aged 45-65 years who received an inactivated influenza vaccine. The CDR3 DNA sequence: TGTGCCAGCAGCTTAGCGGGCAACAAAGAGACCCAGTACTTC. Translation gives CASSLAGNKETQYF.